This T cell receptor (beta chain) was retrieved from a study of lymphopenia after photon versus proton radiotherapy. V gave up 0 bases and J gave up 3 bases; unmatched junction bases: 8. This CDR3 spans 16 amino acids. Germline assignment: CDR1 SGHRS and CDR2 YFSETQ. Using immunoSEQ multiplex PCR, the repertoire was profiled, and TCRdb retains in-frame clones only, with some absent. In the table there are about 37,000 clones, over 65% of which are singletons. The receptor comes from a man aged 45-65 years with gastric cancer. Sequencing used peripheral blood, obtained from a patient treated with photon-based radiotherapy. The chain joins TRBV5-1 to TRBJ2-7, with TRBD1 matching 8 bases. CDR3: CASSLAWTGLNYEQYF. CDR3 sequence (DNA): TGCGCCAGCAGCTTGGCTTGGACAGGGCTCAACTACGAGCAGTACTTC.